The TCR beta chain described here comes from a study of T cell repertoires in cytomegalovirus infection (dated by TCRdb to the late 2010s). General notes on the study: The peptide stimulations were aimed at well-studied HLA-B-restricted epitopes as well as recently identified HLA-C-restricted CMV epitopes, whose presentation resists viral immunomodulation. Donor HLA type was relevant to the analysis, because carriage of CMV infection together with the matching HLA type was indicated by public TCR beta signatures. Points the paper makes about the study in general: The ex vivo response was dominated by HLA-C-restricted CMV-specific TCR beta clonotypes, which also provided the single most frequent clonotype in two of eight donors. In both this cohort and an independent roughly 400-donor cohort, the cumulative frequency of public TCR beta family members distinguished carriers of CMV infection plus the relevant HLA type.

There are a few counts of this clonotype. Its target antigen remains unknown. No quality values exist for individual bases; no much larger clone is one base distant. Reading the label with the study, this specimen's treatment or condition is: in vitro stimulation with specific CMV peptide epitopes to enrich CMV-specific T cells. From the cysteine up to the phenylalanine, the CDR3 has a length of 16 residues. Just CDR3 DNA is preserved here, 48 bases in frame from base 1. CDR1 and CDR2 are drawn from the germline V gene: SGHAT, FQNNGV. Relative to germline, V is missing 5 bases and J is missing 2 bases, with 6 bases of the junction outside any gene match. The sequencing machine was an Illumina HiSeq 1500. Through fastp at Q25 and MiXCR, TCRdb rebuilt clones from the public reads, retaining in-frame beta chains. Each record represents a unique CDR3 protein, reported with the most common genes and DNA among its rows. Here the sample has about 700,000 distinct CDR3 sequences; about 30% occur a single time. The top ten constitute 15% to 20% of the sample.

Sequencing used cultured PBMCs, obtained from culture after CMV antigen stimulation. The chain was built from TRBV11-2 and TRBJ2-1; the junction holds 10 bases that match TRBD1. The clonotype was recovered from a human donor in good health (CMV status not recorded). Some clones in this sample may be carry-over from other donors' samples. The CDR3 sequence is CASSGRTGGTYNEQFF. The sequence in DNA is TGTGCCAGCAGCGGACGGACAGGGGGGACCTACAATGAGCAGTTCTTC.